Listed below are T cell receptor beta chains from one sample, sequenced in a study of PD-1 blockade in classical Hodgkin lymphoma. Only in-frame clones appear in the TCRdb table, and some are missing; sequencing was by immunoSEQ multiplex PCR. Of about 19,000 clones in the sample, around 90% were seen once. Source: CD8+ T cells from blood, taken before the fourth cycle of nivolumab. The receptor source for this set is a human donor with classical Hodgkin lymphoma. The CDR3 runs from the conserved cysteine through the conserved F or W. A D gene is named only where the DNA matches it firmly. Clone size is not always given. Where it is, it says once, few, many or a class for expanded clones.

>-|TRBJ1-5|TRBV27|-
CASSLAGLHQPQHF
TGTGCCAGCAGTTTAGCGGGGCTCCATCAGCCCCAGCATTTT
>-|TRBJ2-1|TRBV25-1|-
CASSTRGSYNEQFF
TGTGCCAGCAGCACGAGGGGCAGCTACAATGAGCAGTTCTTC
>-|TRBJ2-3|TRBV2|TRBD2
CASRPTSGRAFFTDTQYF
TGTGCCAGCAGGCCAACTAGCGGGAGGGCCTTTTTCACAGATACGCAGTATTTT
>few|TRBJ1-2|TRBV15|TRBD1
CATSSGDSYGYTF
TGTGCCACCAGCAGCGGGGACAGCTATGGCTACACCTTC
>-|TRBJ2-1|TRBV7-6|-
CASSLADRGAGGAPYNEQFF
TGTGCCAGCAGCTTAGCGGACAGGGGAGCGGGAGGGGCCCCTTACAATGAGCAGTTCTTC
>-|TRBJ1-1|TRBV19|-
CASSPSGGYTEAFF
TGTGCCAGTAGCCCCTCGGGGGGATACACTGAAGCTTTCTTT
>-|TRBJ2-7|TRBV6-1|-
CASSQWNSGYEQYF
TGTGCCAGCAGCCAGTGGAATTCGGGCTACGAGCAGTACTTC
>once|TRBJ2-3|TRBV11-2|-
CASSLAEGIVSTDTQYF
TGTGCCAGCAGCTTAGCGGAGGGGATAGTGAGCACAGATACGCAGTATTTT
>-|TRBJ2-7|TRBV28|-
CASSQLPFEQYF
TGTGCCAGCAGCCAACTCCCGTTCGAGCAGTACTTC
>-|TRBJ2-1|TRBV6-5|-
CASSRDGLSYNEQFF
TGTGCCAGCAGCCGGGACGGCCTTTCCTACAATGAGCAGTTCTTC
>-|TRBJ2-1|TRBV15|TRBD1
CATSSGQGYEQFF
TGTGCCACCAGCAGCGGACAGGGGTATGAGCAGTTCTTC
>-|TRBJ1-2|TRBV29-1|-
CSVVQGINYGYTF
TGCAGCGTTGTTCAGGGAATTAACTATGGCTACACCTTC
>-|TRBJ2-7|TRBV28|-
CASSLFGRVSSYEQYF
TGTGCCAGCAGTTTATTTGGAAGGGTGAGCTCCTACGAGCAGTACTTC
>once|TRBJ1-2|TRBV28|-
CASSLGLYGYTF
TGTGCCAGCAGTTTGGGCCTTTATGGCTACACCTTC
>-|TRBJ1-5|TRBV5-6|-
CASSFFNQPQHF
TGTGCCAGTAGCTTCTTTAATCAGCCCCAGCATTTT
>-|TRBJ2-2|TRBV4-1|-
CASSQVGGTGELFF
TGCGCCAGCAGCCAAGTGGGGGGTACCGGGGAGCTGTTTTTT
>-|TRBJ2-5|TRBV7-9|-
CASSLGPQTQYF
TGTGCCAGCAGCTTAGGGCCGCAGACCCAGTACTTC
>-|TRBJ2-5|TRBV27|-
CASSWGETQYF
TGTGCCAGCAGTTGGGGAGAGACCCAGTACTTC
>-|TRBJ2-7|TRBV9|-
CASSAGGEQYF
TGTGCCAGCAGCGCGGGTGGGGAGCAGTACTTC
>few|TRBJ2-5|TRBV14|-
CASSLRRYQETQYF
TGTGCCAGCAGCCTGAGGCGATACCAAGAGACCCAGTACTTC
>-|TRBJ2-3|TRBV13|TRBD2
CASSLPLAGELRTDTQYF
TGTGCCAGCAGCTTACCTCTAGCGGGAGAACTTCGCACAGATACGCAGTATTTT
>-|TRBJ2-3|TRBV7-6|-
CASSAGQGLADTQYF
TGTGCCAGCAGCGCCGGGCAGGGCCTGGCAGATACGCAGTATTTT
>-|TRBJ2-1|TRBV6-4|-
CASSDQYYNEQFF
TGTGCCAGCAGTGACCAATATTACAATGAGCAGTTCTTC
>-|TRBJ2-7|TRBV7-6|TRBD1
CASSLAGTGSYEQYF
TGTGCCAGCAGCTTAGCCGGGACAGGATCCTACGAGCAGTACTTC
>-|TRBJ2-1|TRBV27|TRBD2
CASRTSGSRNEQFF
TGTGCCAGCAGGACTAGCGGGTCTCGAAATGAGCAGTTCTTC
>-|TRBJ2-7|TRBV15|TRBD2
CATSPLNGLAIYEQYF
TGTGCCACCAGCCCCCTAAATGGACTAGCGATTTACGAGCAGTACTTC
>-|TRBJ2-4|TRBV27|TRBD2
CASSSSGRVLRAKNIQYF
TGTGCCAGCAGTAGTAGCGGGAGGGTTCTAAGGGCCAAAAACATTCAGTACTTC
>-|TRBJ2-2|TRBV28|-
CASRRTVTTGELFF
TGTGCCAGCAGGAGGACAGTGACCACCGGGGAGCTGTTTTTT
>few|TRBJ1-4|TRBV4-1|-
CASSHPPGPLQEKLFF
TGCGCCAGCAGCCATCCCCCGGGACCACTACAGGAAAAACTGTTTTTT
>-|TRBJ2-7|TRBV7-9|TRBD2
CASSPKTSGFPEQYF
TGTGCCAGCAGCCCTAAGACTAGCGGGTTCCCCGAGCAGTACTTC
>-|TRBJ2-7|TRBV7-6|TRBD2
CASSLEAGAWYEQYF
TGTGCCAGCAGCTTAGAGGCGGGAGCGTGGTACGAGCAGTACTTC
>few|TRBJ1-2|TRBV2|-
CASREKDKSYTF
TGTGCCAGCAGAGAAAAGGATAAGAGCTACACCTTC
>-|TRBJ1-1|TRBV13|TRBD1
CASSFPGQGSTEAFF
TGTGCCAGCAGCTTCCCGGGACAGGGGTCCACTGAAGCTTTCTTT
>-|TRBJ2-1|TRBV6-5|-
CASSSTGYNEQFF
TGTGCCAGCAGTTCGACAGGCTACAATGAGCAGTTCTTC
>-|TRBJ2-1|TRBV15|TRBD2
CATSRVYGRANEQFF
TGTGCCACCAGCAGAGTGTACGGGAGGGCCAATGAGCAGTTCTTC